The rows below give T cell receptor beta chains drawn from one sample of a study of T cells in Graves' hyperthyroidism and ophthalmopathy. One entry per CDR3 protein, called by TCRdb with MiXCR from the multiplex PCR reads. The repertoire holds a few hundred thousand distinct CDR3 sequences, with roughly 15% as singletons. Sequencing was performed on blood. The receptors originated from a woman in her 30s with Graves' ophthalmopathy. Each CDR3 is given with its conserved first and last residue. Fields, in order: V gene, D gene, clone size, J gene, CDR3 protein, CDR3 DNA. D genes are given only for firm matches. Size values are once, few and many counts, or a class for expanded clones, and some rows have none.

TRBV6-2/TRBV6-3	TRBD1	.	TRBJ1-4	CASSRDRLNEKLFF	TGTGCCAGCAGTAGGGACAGACTAAATGAAAAACTGTTTTTT
TRBV19	TRBD1	.	TRBJ1-1	CASSILGQGRTEAFF	TGTGCCAGTAGTATACTTGGACAGGGAAGAACTGAAGCTTTCTTT
TRBV29-1	TRBD2	.	TRBJ2-7	CSVGAGAAYEQYF	TGCAGCGTGGGAGCGGGGGCCGCCTACGAGCAGTACTTC
TRBV29-1	.	few	TRBJ1-1	CSEWPGDTEAFF	TGCAGCGAGTGGCCCGGGGACACTGAAGCTTTCTTT
TRBV7-8	.	many	TRBJ2-7	CASSRLGAGSLRSYEQYF	TGTGCCAGCAGCCGGTTAGGTGCGGGGAGTTTAAGGTCCTACGAGCAGTACTTC
TRBV19	.	few	TRBJ2-7	CASISGTGYYEQYF	TGTGCCAGTATTAGCGGGACAGGCTACTACGAGCAGTACTTC
TRBV5-5	.	many	TRBJ1-6	CASSLSGSNSPLHF	TGTGCCAGCAGCTTATCCGGGTCTAATTCACCCCTCCACTTT
TRBV19	.	few	TRBJ1-5	CASIGVGSQPQHF	TGTGCCAGTATTGGGGTGGGGAGTCAGCCCCAGCATTTT
TRBV28	TRBD1	many	TRBJ1-5	CASSPPGQGIQPQHF	TGTGCCAGCAGTCCCCCCGGACAGGGCATTCAGCCCCAGCATTTT
TRBV19	TRBD2	few	TRBJ2-1	CASSFTSGGTLGDEQFF	TGTGCCAGTAGTTTTACTAGCGGGGGGACCCTTGGTGATGAGCAGTTCTTC
TRBV4-2	TRBD2	once	TRBJ2-3	CASSQDYRGGADTQYF	TGTGCCAGCAGCCAAGATTATCGGGGGGGCGCAGATACGCAGTATTTT
TRBV18	TRBD2	many	TRBJ2-7	CASSPPLADEQYF	TGTGCCAGCTCACCTCCACTAGCGGACGAGCAGTACTTC
TRBV3-1	.	many	TRBJ2-5	CASSQLGRKTQETQYF	TGTGCCAGCAGCCAACTCGGTAGAAAAACCCAAGAGACCCAGTACTTC
TRBV5-1	TRBD1	.	TRBJ1-1	CASSSGQGLNTEAFF	TGCGCCAGCAGCTCCGGACAGGGATTGAACACTGAAGCTTTCTTT
TRBV2	.	many	TRBJ1-5	CASQPPNQPQHF	TGTGCCAGCCAACCCCCCAATCAGCCCCAGCATTTT
TRBV12-3/TRBV12-4	.	many	TRBJ1-1	CASAETGNTEAFF	TGTGCCAGCGCAGAGACAGGGAACACTGAAGCTTTCTTT
TRBV6-6	TRBD2	few	TRBJ2-3	CASSYRGGPDTQYF	TGTGCCAGCAGTTACCGGGGGGGCCCAGATACGCAGTATTTT
TRBV12-3/TRBV12-4	.	.	TRBJ1-4	CASSDGGVGEKLFF	TGTGCCAGCAGCGACGGGGGGGTTGGAGAAAAACTGTTTTTT
TRBV11-2	.	many	TRBJ2-4	CASSNAGGRRTKNIQYF	TGTGCCAGCAGCAACGCCGGCGGGCGTAGAACCAAAAACATTCAGTACTTC
TRBV28	TRBD2	many	TRBJ2-7	CASRTLGGTGGEQYF	TGTGCCAGCAGGACTTTGGGAGGGACCGGTGGCGAGCAGTACTTC
TRBV11-3	TRBD2	many	TRBJ2-3	CASSLGVGGGFADTQYF	TGTGCCAGCAGCTTAGGGGTTGGGGGGGGGTTTGCAGATACGCAGTATTTT
TRBV20-1	.	.	TRBJ2-1	CSALDRTYNEQFF	TGCAGTGCCCTGGACCGAACCTACAATGAGCAGTTCTTC
TRBV9	TRBD2	.	TRBJ2-5	CASSVGVAGGQTQYF	TGTGCCAGCAGCGTAGGGGTTGCGGGGGGGCAGACCCAGTACTTC
TRBV20-1	.	many	TRBJ1-5	CSASPLVMSNQPQHF	TGCAGTGCCAGCCCCTTGGTAATGAGCAATCAGCCCCAGCATTTT
TRBV29-1	.	many	TRBJ2-1	CSVERAVNEQFF	TGCAGCGTTGAAAGGGCCGTCAATGAGCAGTTCTTC
TRBV12-3/TRBV12-4	.	many	TRBJ2-1	CASSSLQGGAMNNEQFF	TGTGCCAGCAGTTCTCTCCAGGGGGGGGCTATGAACAATGAGCAGTTCTTC
TRBV11-2	.	many	TRBJ1-1	CASTLRLNTEAFF	TGTGCCAGCACGTTGCGGTTGAACACTGAAGCTTTCTTT
TRBV2	TRBD2	.	TRBJ2-5	CASRRSWTSGGASETQYF	TGTGCCAGCAGACGATCTTGGACTAGCGGGGGGGCTAGCGAGACCCAGTACTTC
TRBV6-1	TRBD2	many	TRBJ2-1	CASSEAFGIGGAGNEQFF	TGTGCCAGCAGTGAAGCGTTCGGTATCGGGGGGGCCGGCAATGAGCAGTTCTTC
TRBV12-3/TRBV12-4	TRBD2	many	TRBJ2-1	CASSFGGGAGNEQFF	TGTGCCAGCAGTTTCGGCGGGGGGGCCGGGAATGAGCAGTTCTTC
TRBV7-2	.	.	TRBJ2-7	CASSLDSLGDEQYF	TGTGCCAGCAGCTTGGACAGCCTCGGGGACGAGCAGTACTTC
TRBV24-1	.	.	TRBJ2-5	CATSDPSQVSGETQYF	TGTGCCACCAGTGACCCCTCACAGGTATCTGGGGAGACCCAGTACTTC
TRBV12-3/TRBV12-4	TRBD1	many	TRBJ1-2	CASSGGTGDGYTF	TGTGCCAGCAGTGGGGGGACAGGGGATGGCTACACCTTC
TRBV7-2	.	many	TRBJ2-7	CASSLKGFYEQYF	TGTGCCAGCAGCTTAAAAGGGTTCTACGAGCAGTACTTC
TRBV11-3	TRBD2	many	TRBJ2-1	CASSRPFAGEYNEQFF	TGTGCCAGCAGCCGCCCGTTTGCGGGGGAGTACAATGAGCAGTTCTTC
TRBV20-1	.	many	TRBJ1-2	CSARGEQPLRRSNYGYTF	TGCAGTGCTAGAGGGGAACAGCCTCTAAGACGTTCTAACTATGGCTACACCTTC
TRBV30	TRBD1	many	TRBJ1-1	CAWDRGKNTEAFF	TGTGCCTGGGACAGGGGAAAGAACACTGAAGCTTTCTTT
TRBV10-1	TRBD2	.	TRBJ2-3	CASSDGTRESDTQYF	TGCGCCAGCAGTGACGGGACTAGGGAGTCGGATACGCAGTATTTT
TRBV27	.	many	TRBJ2-4	CASRLRGVGKNIQYF	TGTGCCAGCAGGCTGCGGGGTGTTGGCAAAAACATTCAGTACTTC
TRBV20-1	TRBD2	many	TRBJ2-3	CSARVLSGGALDTQYF	TGCAGTGCTAGAGTCTTAAGCGGGGGGGCCTTAGATACGCAGTATTTT
TRBV7-9	TRBD1	many	TRBJ1-2	CASSFLTGGGGYTF	TGTGCCAGCAGCTTCCTGACAGGGGGTGGCGGCTACACCTTC
TRBV4-1	TRBD2	few	TRBJ2-3	CASSVRTSGSTDTQYF	TGCGCCAGCAGCGTTAGGACTAGCGGGAGCACAGATACGCAGTATTTT
TRBV20-1	TRBD2	few	TRBJ2-1	CSADTSLAGGQDEQFF	TGCAGTGCTGATACCTCACTAGCGGGGGGCCAGGATGAGCAGTTCTTC
TRBV6-1	TRBD1	many	TRBJ1-1	CASSPGQGTEAFF	TGTGCCAGCAGCCCTGGACAGGGGACTGAAGCTTTCTTT
TRBV12-5	.	many	TRBJ2-2	CASASGARTGELFF	TGTGCTAGTGCCTCAGGGGCGCGAACCGGGGAGCTGTTTTTT
TRBV12-3/TRBV12-4	.	many	TRBJ2-7	CASTILGYEQYF	TGTGCCAGCACCATACTAGGCTACGAGCAGTACTTC
TRBV6-2/TRBV6-3	.	.	TRBJ2-5	CASRPLTALTGFGETQYF	TGTGCCAGCCGACCCTTGACAGCTTTGACTGGGTTTGGCGAGACCCAGTACTTC
TRBV27	.	.	TRBJ1-6	CASSLRAESPLHF	TGTGCCAGCAGTTTGCGGGCAGAGTCACCCCTCCACTTT
TRBV12-3/TRBV12-4	.	many	TRBJ1-6	CASSTRGGAPNSPLHF	TGTGCCAGCTCGACGAGGGGGGGGGCGCCTAATTCACCCCTCCACTTT
TRBV11-2	TRBD1	many	TRBJ2-2	CASSDRDRGTGELFF	TGTGCCAGCAGCGACCGGGACAGGGGCACCGGGGAGCTGTTTTTT
TRBV6-1	.	many	TRBJ1-1	CASTDAFKKAFF	TGTGCCAGCACGGACGCCTTCAAAAAAGCTTTCTTT
TRBV12-3/TRBV12-4	.	many	TRBJ2-1	CASSPRGGGTHNEQFF	TGTGCCAGCAGTCCCAGGGGGGGGGGGACACACAATGAGCAGTTCTTC
TRBV6-2/TRBV6-3	TRBD1	many	TRBJ1-2	CASSTGQGFHGYTF	TGTGCCAGCAGTACCGGACAGGGGTTTCACGGCTACACCTTC
TRBV12-3/TRBV12-4	TRBD1	many	TRBJ2-1	CASSEGTGRNYNEQFF	TGTGCCAGCAGTGAAGGGACAGGGCGAAATTACAATGAGCAGTTCTTC
TRBV4-1	.	few	TRBJ2-6	CASSHGGTGANVLTF	TGCGCCAGCAGCCACGGAGGAACTGGGGCCAACGTCCTGACTTTC
TRBV20-1	TRBD2	.	TRBJ2-1	CSARDWATSGGSEQFF	TGCAGTGCTAGAGATTGGGCGACTAGCGGGGGTAGTGAGCAGTTCTTC